This is a list of T cell receptor beta chains from one sample in a study of blood T cell repertoires in COVID-19. Using immunoSEQ multiplex PCR, the repertoire was profiled, and TCRdb retains in-frame clones only, with some absent. The sample gives approximately 330,000 clones, around 85% of which show up once; roughly 4.2% is in the top ten. The sequencing input was PBMCs or T cells enriched from blood (not recorded which). The source is a middle-aged woman with acute COVID-19. The CDR3 runs from the conserved cysteine through the conserved F or W. The order of the fields is D gene, V gene, J gene, clone size, CDR3 protein, CDR3 DNA. A D gene is named only where the DNA matches it firmly. Not every row has a clone size; where given, it reads once, few, many or a size class.

NA	TRBV5-8	TRBJ2-5	many	CASSFGHGSSETQYF	TGTGCCAGCAGCTTCGGTCACGGGAGCTCGGAGACCCAGTACTTC
NA	TRBV5-4	TRBJ2-3	NA	CASGGTSTDTQYF	TGTGCCAGTGGCGGAACTAGCACAGATACGCAGTATTTT
TRBD1	TRBV6-5	TRBJ2-7	NA	CASSYWTGLTYEQYF	TGTGCCAGCAGTTACTGGACAGGGCTGACCTACGAGCAGTACTTC
NA	TRBV7-8	TRBJ2-7	NA	CASSSPGRRSYEQYF	TGTGCCAGCAGCTCCCCAGGCAGGAGGTCCTACGAGCAGTACTTC
TRBD2	TRBV7-9	TRBJ2-3	NA	CASSSGLAGATDTQYF	TGTGCCAGCAGCTCTGGACTAGCGGGGGCCACAGATACGCAGTATTTT
NA	TRBV5-1	TRBJ2-3	NA	CASRGGLSTQGTDTQYF	TGCGCCAGCAGAGGGGGATTGTCAACACAAGGCACAGATACGCAGTATTTT
NA	TRBV28	TRBJ1-2	NA	CASSYKGGGLGYGYTF	TGTGCCAGCAGCTACAAGGGCGGGGGCTTGGGCTATGGCTACACCTTC
TRBD1	TRBV19	TRBJ1-4	NA	CASSSGQGTNEKLFF	TGTGCCAGTAGTTCCGGACAGGGGACTAATGAAAAACTGTTTTTT
NA	TRBV13	TRBJ1-2	NA	CASSPRGTAVYGYTF	TGTGCCAGCAGCCCACGCGGGACCGCAGTCTATGGCTACACCTTC
TRBD1	TRBV6-6	TRBJ1-5	once	CASAQGRQPQHF	TGTGCCAGCGCACAGGGGAGGCAGCCCCAGCATTTT
NA	TRBV7-2	TRBJ1-3	once	CASSSGVGNTIYF	TGTGCCAGCAGCTCGGGGGTTGGAAACACCATATATTTT
NA	TRBV14	TRBJ1-5	NA	CASSQDYEGYNQPQHF	TGTGCCAGCAGCCAAGATTACGAGGGCTACAATCAGCCCCAGCATTTT
TRBD1	TRBV7-2	TRBJ1-5	few	CASSSSGGKGQPQHF	TGTGCCAGCAGCTCTTCAGGGGGTAAGGGTCAGCCCCAGCATTTT
NA	TRBV7-2	TRBJ1-1	few	CASSFGGRSTEAFF	TGTGCCAGCAGCTTCGGGGGAAGGTCCACTGAAGCTTTCTTT
TRBD2	TRBV3-1/TRBV3-2	TRBJ2-7	once	CASSRGGYEQYF	TGTGCCAGCAGCCGGGGGGGCTACGAGCAGTACTTC
NA	TRBV25-1	TRBJ1-6	NA	CASSVRGGNNSPLHF	TGTGCCAGCAGTGTAAGGGGAGGAAACAATTCACCCCTCCACTTT
NA	TRBV4-1	TRBJ2-1	NA	CASSQEYRGVYNEQFF	TGCGCCAGCAGCCAAGAATATCGCGGCGTCTACAATGAGCAGTTCTTC
NA	TRBV6-1	TRBJ1-2	NA	CASSANILQVSYGYTF	TGTGCCAGCAGTGCTAACATACTACAGGTCTCCTATGGCTACACCTTC
TRBD2	TRBV11-3	TRBJ2-2	NA	CASSGFAGGGTGELFF	TGTGCCAGCAGCGGGTTTGCGGGAGGGGGCACCGGGGAGCTGTTTTTT
NA	TRBV5-5	TRBJ2-1	NA	CASSERDNYNEQFF	TGTGCCAGCAGCGAACGGGACAACTACAATGAGCAGTTCTTC
TRBD2	TRBV6-2/TRBV6-3	TRBJ2-1	NA	CASSSPSAGEYNEQFF	TGTGCCAGCAGTTCACCTTCGGCGGGAGAGTACAATGAGCAGTTCTTC
TRBD1	TRBV7-2	TRBJ2-7	NA	CASSFRTGAYEQYF	TGTGCCAGCAGCTTCCGGACAGGGGCCTACGAGCAGTACTTC
TRBD1	TRBV19	TRBJ1-3	NA	CASSTLGQPRSGNTIYF	TGTGCCAGTAGTACCCTGGGACAGCCTCGCTCTGGAAACACCATATATTTT
TRBD1	TRBV11-3	TRBJ2-7	once	CASSSPGQGVYEQYF	TGTGCCAGCAGCTCCCCGGGACAGGGGGTCTACGAGCAGTACTTC
NA	TRBV5-5	TRBJ1-1	NA	CASSFSTPMNTEAFF	TGTGCCAGCAGCTTTTCGACACCAATGAACACTGAAGCTTTCTTT
NA	TRBV5-6	TRBJ1-5	NA	CASSLDALYSNQPQHF	TGTGCCAGCAGCTTGGATGCACTTTATAGCAATCAGCCCCAGCATTTT
NA	TRBV30	TRBJ1-2	NA	CAWSVLAGYLYGYTF	TGTGCCTGGAGTGTACTAGCAGGGTATCTTTATGGCTACACCTTC
TRBD1	TRBV6-5	TRBJ1-6	NA	CASSRAGTGVSPLHF	TGTGCCAGCAGCCGCGCCGGGACAGGGGTTTCACCCCTCCACTTT
TRBD1	TRBV28	TRBJ1-5	once	CASSLRDSLISNQPQHF	TGTGCCAGCAGTTTGCGGGACAGCCTCATTAGCAATCAGCCCCAGCATTTT
NA	TRBV7-2	TRBJ1-5	NA	CASSPRGGGSGNQPQHF	TGTGCCAGCAGCCCCCGGGGGGGTGGGTCGGGTAATCAGCCCCAGCATTTT
TRBD1	TRBV14	TRBJ1-3	NA	CASSRGQASGNTIYF	TGTGCCAGCAGCCGTGGACAGGCCTCTGGAAACACCATATATTTT
NA	TRBV10-3	TRBJ1-1	NA	CATYGGFLNTEAFF	TGTGCCACGTACGGGGGGTTTTTGAACACTGAAGCTTTCTTT
TRBD1	TRBV19	TRBJ2-4	NA	CASSSGTAKNIQYF	TGTGCCAGTAGTTCGGGGACAGCTAAAAACATTCAGTACTTC
NA	TRBV2	TRBJ1-5	NA	CASSRGPYQPQHF	TGTGCCAGCAGTCGGGGTCCATATCAGCCCCAGCATTTT
NA	TRBV6-1	TRBJ2-5	NA	CASSELKGLLPGTQYF	TGTGCCAGCAGTGAATTGAAGGGACTTCTTCCCGGGACCCAGTACTTC
NA	TRBV29-1	TRBJ1-3	few	CSAKTEPGNTIYF	TGCAGCGCCAAAACAGAGCCTGGAAACACCATATATTTT
NA	TRBV3-1/TRBV3-2	TRBJ1-6	few	CASSPASAYNSPLHF	TGTGCCAGCAGCCCTGCCAGTGCCTATAATTCACCCCTCCACTTT
TRBD2	TRBV7-2	TRBJ2-2	NA	CASSNTGTINTGELFF	TGTGCCAGCAGCAACACCGGGACTATTAACACCGGGGAGCTGTTTTTT
NA	TRBV19	TRBJ1-1	NA	CASTVYRESTEAFF	TGTGCCAGTACCGTATACAGGGAAAGCACTGAAGCTTTCTTT
TRBD2	TRBV7-2	TRBJ2-7	NA	CASSRTSGTAYEQYF	TGTGCCAGCAGCCGGACTAGCGGGACCGCCTACGAGCAGTACTTC
NA	TRBV5-4	TRBJ1-6	NA	CASSLAGRVSSPLHF	TGTGCCAGCAGCCTCGCCGGCAGGGTTTCTTCACCCCTCCACTTT
TRBD1	TRBV3-1/TRBV3-2	TRBJ2-5	NA	CASSRGTGGTQETQYF	TGTGCCAGCAGCCGTGGGACAGGGGGCACTCAAGAGACCCAGTACTTC
NA	TRBV25-1	TRBJ1-1	NA	CASSDGGRGNTEAFF	TGTGCCAGCAGTGATGGGGGCAGGGGGAACACTGAAGCTTTCTTT
NA	TRBV5-1	TRBJ2-1	NA	CASSLALGHYTEQFF	TGCGCCAGCAGCTTGGCCTTGGGACATTATACTGAGCAGTTCTTC
NA	TRBV7-9	TRBJ2-4	NA	CASSYRRDIQYF	TGTGCCAGCAGCTACAGGAGGGACATTCAGTACTTC
NA	TRBV12-3/TRBV12-4	TRBJ2-2	NA	CASSLGSGELFF	TGTGCCAGCAGTTTGGGGAGCGGGGAGCTGTTTTTT
TRBD2	TRBV7-2	TRBJ2-5	NA	CASSFGGGETQYF	TGTGCCAGCAGCTTTGGGGGGGGTGAGACCCAGTACTTC
NA	TRBV25-1	TRBJ2-7	NA	CASSEESGAYEQYF	TGTGCCAGCAGTGAGGAGTCGGGGGCCTACGAGCAGTACTTC
TRBD1	TRBV11-1	TRBJ1-1	NA	CASSPDRAPEAFF	TGTGCCAGCAGCCCGGACAGGGCTCCTGAAGCTTTCTTT
NA	TRBV14	TRBJ1-1	NA	CASSMVDQGTEAFF	TGTGCCAGCAGTATGGTGGATCAGGGCACTGAAGCTTTCTTT
NA	TRBV11-3	TRBJ1-6	NA	CASSLGRGPSPLHF	TGTGCCAGCAGCTTAGGAAGGGGCCCTTCACCCCTCCACTTT
TRBD2	TRBV6-5	TRBJ2-7	once	CASGSRGTSGSNPQYF	TGTGCCAGCGGTTCCAGGGGAACTAGCGGGAGTAATCCGCAGTACTTC
NA	TRBV5-1	TRBJ1-1	NA	CASSLWETNTEAFF	TGCGCCAGCAGCCTATGGGAGACGAACACTGAAGCTTTCTTT
TRBD1	TRBV7-2	TRBJ1-5	NA	CASSIQGQGAFQPQHF	TGTGCCAGCAGCATACAAGGACAGGGGGCATTTCAGCCCCAGCATTTT